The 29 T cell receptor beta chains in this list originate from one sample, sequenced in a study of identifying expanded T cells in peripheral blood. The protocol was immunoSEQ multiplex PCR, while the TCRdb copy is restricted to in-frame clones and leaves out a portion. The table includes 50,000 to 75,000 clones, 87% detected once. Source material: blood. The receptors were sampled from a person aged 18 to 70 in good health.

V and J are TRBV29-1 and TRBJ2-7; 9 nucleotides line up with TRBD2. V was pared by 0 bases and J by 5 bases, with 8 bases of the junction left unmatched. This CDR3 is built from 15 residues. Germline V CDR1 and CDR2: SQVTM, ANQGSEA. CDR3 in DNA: TGCAGCGTTGAAGACGGGATAGCGGGAGACCACGAGCAGTACTTC. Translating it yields CSVEDGIAGDHEQYF.

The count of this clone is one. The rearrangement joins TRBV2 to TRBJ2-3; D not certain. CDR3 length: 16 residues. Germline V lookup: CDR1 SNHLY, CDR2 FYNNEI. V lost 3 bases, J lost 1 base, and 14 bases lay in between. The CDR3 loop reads CASSDSTPGGTDTQYF. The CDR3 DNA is TGTGCCAGCAGTGATTCGACACCTGGGGGCACAGATACGCAGTATTTT.

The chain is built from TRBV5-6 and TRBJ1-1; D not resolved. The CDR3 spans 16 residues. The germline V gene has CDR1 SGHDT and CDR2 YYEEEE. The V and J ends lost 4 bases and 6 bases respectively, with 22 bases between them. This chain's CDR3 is CASSAVRATGGPEAFF. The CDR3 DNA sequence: TGTGCCAGCAGCGCAGTTAGGGCTACGGGAGGCCCTGAAGCTTTCTTT.

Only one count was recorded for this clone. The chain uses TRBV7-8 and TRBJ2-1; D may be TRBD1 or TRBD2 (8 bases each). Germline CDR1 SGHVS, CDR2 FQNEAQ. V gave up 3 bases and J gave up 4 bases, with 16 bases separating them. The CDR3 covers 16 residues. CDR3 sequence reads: CASSFGGDRRYNEQFF. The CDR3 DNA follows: TGTGCCAGCAGCTTCGGGGGGGACAGGCGGTACAATGAGCAGTTCTTC. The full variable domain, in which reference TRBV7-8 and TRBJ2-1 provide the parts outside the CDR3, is GAGVSQSPRYKVAKRGQDVALRCDPISGHVSLFWYQQALGQGPEFLTYFQNEAQLDKSGLPSDRFFAERPEGSVSTLKIQRTQQEDSAVYLCASSFGGDRRYNEQFFGPGTRLTVL.

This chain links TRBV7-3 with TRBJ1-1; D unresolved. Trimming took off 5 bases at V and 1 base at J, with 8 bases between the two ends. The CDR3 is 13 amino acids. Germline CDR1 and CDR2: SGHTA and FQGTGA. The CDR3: CASSTTGNTEAFF. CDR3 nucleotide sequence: TGTGCCAGCAGCACCACGGGGAACACTGAAGCTTTCTTT.

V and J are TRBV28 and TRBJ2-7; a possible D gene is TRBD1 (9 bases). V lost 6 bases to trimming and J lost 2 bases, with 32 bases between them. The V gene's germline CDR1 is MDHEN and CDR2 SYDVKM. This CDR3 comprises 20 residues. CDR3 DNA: TGTGCCAGCAGCCCTAGACAGGGGGGACCCTGGGATAGCGGGGCCTACGAGCAGTACTTC. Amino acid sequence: CASSPRQGGPWDSGAYEQYF.

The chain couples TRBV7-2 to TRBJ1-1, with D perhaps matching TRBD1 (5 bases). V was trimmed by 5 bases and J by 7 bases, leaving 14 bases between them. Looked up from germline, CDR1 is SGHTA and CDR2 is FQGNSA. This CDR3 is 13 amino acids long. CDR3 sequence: CASSLQESDEAFF. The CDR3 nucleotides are TGTGCCAGCAGCCTACAGGAGTCTGATGAAGCTTTCTTT. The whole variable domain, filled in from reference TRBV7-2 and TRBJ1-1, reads GAGVSQSPSNKVTEKGKDVELRCDPISGHTALYWYRQSLGQGLEFLIYFQGNSAPDKSGLPSDRFSAERTGGSVSTLTIQRTQQEDSAVYLCASSLQESDEAFFGQGTRLTVV.

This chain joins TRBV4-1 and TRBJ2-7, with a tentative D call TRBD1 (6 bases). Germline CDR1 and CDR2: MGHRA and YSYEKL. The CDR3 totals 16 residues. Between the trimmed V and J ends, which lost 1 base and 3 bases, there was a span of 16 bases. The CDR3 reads CASSQGGLGSIYEQYF. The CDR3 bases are TGCGCCAGCAGCCAAGGGGGGCTCGGCAGCATCTACGAGCAGTACTTC.

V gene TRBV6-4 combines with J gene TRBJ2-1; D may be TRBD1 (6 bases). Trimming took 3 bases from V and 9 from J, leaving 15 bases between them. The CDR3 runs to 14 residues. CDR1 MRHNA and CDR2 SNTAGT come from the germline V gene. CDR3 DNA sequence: TGTGCCAGCAGTGAAGGGGTACAGGGAACTGAGCAGTTCTTC. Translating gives CASSEGVQGTEQFF.

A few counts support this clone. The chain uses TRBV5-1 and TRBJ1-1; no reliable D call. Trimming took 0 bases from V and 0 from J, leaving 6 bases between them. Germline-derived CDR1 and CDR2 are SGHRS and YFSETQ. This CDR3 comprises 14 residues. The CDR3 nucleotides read TGCGCCAGCAGCTTGGGTCAGGTGAACACTGAAGCTTTCTTT. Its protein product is CASSLGQVNTEAFF.

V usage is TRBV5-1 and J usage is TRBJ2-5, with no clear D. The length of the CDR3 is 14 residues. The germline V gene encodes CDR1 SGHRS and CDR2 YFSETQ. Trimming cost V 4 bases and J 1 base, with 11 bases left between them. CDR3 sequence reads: CASSMASSQETQYF. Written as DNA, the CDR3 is TGCGCCAGCAGCATGGCCTCTTCCCAAGAGACCCAGTACTTC.

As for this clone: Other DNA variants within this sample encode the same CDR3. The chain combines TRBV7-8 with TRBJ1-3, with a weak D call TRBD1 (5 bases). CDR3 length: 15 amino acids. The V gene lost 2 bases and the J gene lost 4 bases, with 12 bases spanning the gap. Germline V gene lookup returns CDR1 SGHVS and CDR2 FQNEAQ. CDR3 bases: TGTGCCAGCAGCTTAAGCACTGGGACGGGAAACACCATATATTTT. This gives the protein CASSLSTGTGNTIYF.

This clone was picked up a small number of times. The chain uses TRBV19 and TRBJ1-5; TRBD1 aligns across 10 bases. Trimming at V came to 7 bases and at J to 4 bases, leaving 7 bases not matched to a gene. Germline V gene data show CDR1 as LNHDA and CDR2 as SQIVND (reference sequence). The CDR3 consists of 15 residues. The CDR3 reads CASTPDRGFNQPQHF. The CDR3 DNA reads TGTGCCAGTACCCCGGACAGGGGGTTTAATCAGCCCCAGCATTTT.

The CDR3 loop is CASRPPGGTYEQYF. CDR3 sequence (DNA): TGTGCCAGCAGACCACCAGGGGGAACATACGAGCAGTACTTC. The chain recombines TRBV11-2 with TRBJ2-7, with TRBD1 matching over 7 bases. The germline V gene encodes CDR1 SGHAT and CDR2 FQNNGV. The CDR3 spans 14 residues. J was trimmed by 4 bases and V by 6 bases; bases with no gene match: 9.

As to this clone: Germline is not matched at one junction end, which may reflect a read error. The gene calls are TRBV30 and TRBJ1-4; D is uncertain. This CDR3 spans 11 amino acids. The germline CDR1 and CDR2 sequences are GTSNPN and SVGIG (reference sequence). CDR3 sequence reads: CAWSAAYTMGF. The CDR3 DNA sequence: TGTGCCTGGAGTGCCGCCTATACGATGGGGTTT.

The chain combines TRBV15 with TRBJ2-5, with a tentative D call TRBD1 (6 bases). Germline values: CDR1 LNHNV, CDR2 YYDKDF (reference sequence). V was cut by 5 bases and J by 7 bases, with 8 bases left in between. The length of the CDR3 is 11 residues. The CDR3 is CATSLQGTQYF. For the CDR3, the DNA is TGTGCCACCAGCTTACAGGGGACCCAGTACTTC.

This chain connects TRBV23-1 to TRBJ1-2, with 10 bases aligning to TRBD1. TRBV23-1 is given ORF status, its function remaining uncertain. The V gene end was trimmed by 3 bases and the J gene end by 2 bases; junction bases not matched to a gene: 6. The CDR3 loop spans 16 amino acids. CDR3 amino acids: CASSQDGQGGNYGYTF. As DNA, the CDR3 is TGCGCCAGCAGTCAGGATGGACAGGGGGGGAACTATGGCTACACCTTC.

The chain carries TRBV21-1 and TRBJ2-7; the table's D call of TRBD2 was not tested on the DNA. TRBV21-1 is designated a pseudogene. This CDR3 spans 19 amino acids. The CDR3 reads CASSKLASGSDVSSYEQYF. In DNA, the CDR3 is TGTGCCAGCAGCAAACTGGCTAGCGGGAGCGACGTTAGCTCCTACGAGCAGTACTTC.

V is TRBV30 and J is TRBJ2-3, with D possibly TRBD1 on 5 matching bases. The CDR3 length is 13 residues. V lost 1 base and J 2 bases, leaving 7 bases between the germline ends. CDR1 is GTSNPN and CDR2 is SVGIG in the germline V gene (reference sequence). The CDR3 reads CAWSEGYTDTQYF. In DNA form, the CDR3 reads TGTGCCTGGAGTGAGGGGTACACAGATACGCAGTATTTT.

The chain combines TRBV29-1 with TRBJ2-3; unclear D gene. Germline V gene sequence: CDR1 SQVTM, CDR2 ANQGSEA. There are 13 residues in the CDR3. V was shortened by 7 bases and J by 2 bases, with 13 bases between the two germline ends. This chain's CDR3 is CSAPGPNTDTQYF. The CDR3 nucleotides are TGCAGCGCCCCCGGACCCAACACAGATACGCAGTATTTT.

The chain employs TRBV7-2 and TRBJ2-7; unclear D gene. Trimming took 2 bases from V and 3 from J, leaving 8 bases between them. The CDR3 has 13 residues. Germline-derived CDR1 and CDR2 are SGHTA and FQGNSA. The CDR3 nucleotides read TGTGCCAGCAGCTTACCTGGCCACTACGAGCAGTACTTC. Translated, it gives CASSLPGHYEQYF.

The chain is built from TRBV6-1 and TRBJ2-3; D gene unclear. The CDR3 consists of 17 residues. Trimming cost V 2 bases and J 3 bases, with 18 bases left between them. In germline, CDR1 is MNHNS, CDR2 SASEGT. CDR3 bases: TGTGCCAGCAGTGAATCTTTGGGCAGTCCGGGTACAGATACGCAGTATTTT. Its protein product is CASSESLGSPGTDTQYF.

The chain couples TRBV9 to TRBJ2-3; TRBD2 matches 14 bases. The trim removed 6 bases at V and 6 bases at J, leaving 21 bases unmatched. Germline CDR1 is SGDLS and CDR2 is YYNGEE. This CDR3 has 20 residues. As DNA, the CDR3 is TGTGCCAGCACCCGTCCTCTAACCGGGACTAGCGGGAGAGGGATGGATACGCAGTATTTT. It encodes CASTRPLTGTSGRGMDTQYF.

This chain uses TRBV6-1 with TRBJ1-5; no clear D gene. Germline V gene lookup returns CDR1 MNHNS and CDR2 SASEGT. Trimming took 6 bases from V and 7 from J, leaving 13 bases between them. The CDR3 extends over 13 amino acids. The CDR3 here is CASRDGVRQPQHF. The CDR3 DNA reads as TGTGCCAGCAGGGATGGGGTACGGCAGCCCCAGCATTTT.

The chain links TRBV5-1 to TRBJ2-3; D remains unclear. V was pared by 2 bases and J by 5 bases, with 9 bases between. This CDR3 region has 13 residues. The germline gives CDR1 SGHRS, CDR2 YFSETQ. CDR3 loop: CASSFNDLDTQYF. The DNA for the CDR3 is TGCGCCAGCAGCTTCAATGACTTAGATACGCAGTATTTT.

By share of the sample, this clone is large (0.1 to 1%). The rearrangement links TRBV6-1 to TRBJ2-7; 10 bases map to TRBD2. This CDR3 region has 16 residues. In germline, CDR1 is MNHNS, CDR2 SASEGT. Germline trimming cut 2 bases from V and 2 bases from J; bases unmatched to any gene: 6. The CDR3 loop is CASSELVAGGPYEQYF. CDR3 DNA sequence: TGTGCCAGCAGTGAATTAGTAGCGGGGGGCCCCTACGAGCAGTACTTC.

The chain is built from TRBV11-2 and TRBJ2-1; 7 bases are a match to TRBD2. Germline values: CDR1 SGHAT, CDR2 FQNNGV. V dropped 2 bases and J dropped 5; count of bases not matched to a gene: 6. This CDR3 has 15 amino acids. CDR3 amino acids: CASSLRLAANNEQFF. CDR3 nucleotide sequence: TGTGCCAGCAGCTTAAGGCTAGCGGCGAACAATGAGCAGTTCTTC.

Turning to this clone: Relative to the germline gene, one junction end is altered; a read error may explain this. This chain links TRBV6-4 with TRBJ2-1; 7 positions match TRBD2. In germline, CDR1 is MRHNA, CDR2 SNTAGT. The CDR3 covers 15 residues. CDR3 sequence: CASSDSAGSYNEQFF. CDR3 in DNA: TGTGCCAGCAGTGACTCAGCGGGGTCCTATAATGAGCAGTTCTTC.

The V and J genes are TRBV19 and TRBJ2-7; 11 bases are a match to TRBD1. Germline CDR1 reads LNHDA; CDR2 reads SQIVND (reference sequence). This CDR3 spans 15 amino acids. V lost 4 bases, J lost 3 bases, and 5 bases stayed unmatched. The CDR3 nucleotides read TGTGCCAGTAGTACCTGGACAGGGGGCATCTACGAGCAGTACTTC. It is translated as CASSTWTGGIYEQYF.